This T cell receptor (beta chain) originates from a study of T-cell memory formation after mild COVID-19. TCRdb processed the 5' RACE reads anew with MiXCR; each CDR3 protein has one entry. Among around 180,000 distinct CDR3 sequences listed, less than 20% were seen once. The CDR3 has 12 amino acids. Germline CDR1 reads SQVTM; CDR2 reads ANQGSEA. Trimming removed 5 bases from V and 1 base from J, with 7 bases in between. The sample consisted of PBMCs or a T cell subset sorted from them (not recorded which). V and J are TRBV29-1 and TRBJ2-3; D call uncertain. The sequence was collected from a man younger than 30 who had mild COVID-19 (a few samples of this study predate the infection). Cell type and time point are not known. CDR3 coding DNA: TGCAGCGTTTCTGCACGCACAGATACGCAGTATTTT. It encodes CSVSARTDTQYF.